This T cell receptor (beta chain) was captured by sequencing in a study of T cells in Graves' hyperthyroidism and ophthalmopathy. Study background: Peripheral blood draws took place at initial diagnosis, ahead of any treatment. Study results and limitations: The model forecast ophthalmopathy, anticipating it by a median approximately 6.1 months before onset.

The table lists this clonotype with a few counts. Its matching antigen is unknown. What was amplified from RNA transcripts were TCR beta CDR3 regions. Carried out on the TCR CDR3, a first-round RT-PCR used the HTBI primer set. From the multiplex PCR reads, TCRdb called clonotypes with MiXCR, one entry per CDR3 protein. The sample includes 490,000 or so distinct CDR3 sequences, 22% of them seen just once. There are 15 residues in the CDR3. After removal of 2 bases from V and 2 bases from J, the junction contained 4 bases not matched to a gene. Germline V gene sequence: CDR1 SGHTA, CDR2 FQGNSA. The sequenced sample was blood. This TCR was recovered from a woman in her 70s with Graves' ophthalmopathy. The chain recombines TRBV7-2 with TRBJ2-3; 7 bases are a match to TRBD1. CDR3 DNA: TGTGCCAGCAGCTTAAGAGGACAGGTCACAGATACGCAGTATTTT. It translates to CASSLRGQVTDTQYF.